Here is one T cell receptor beta chain with its context. This sample was taken from a study of technical replicates of blood from several donors. V trimming: 7 bases; J trimming: 4 bases; junction bases outside the gene matches: 12. This CDR3 contains 15 residues. The germline V gene encodes CDR1 SNHLY and CDR2 FYNNEI. The protocol was immunoSEQ multiplex PCR, while the TCRdb copy is restricted to in-frame clones and leaves out a portion. The sample includes more than 70,000 clones, about 93% of them seen just once. Sequencing input: T cells isolated from PBMCs. The TCR comes from a human donor in good health. This sequence joins TRBV2 and TRBJ2-5; 7 bases are a match to TRBD2. CDR3 nucleotides: TGTGCCAGCATTGCGGGAGTAATACTGAGAGAGACCCAGTACTTC. This gives the protein CASIAGVILRETQYF.